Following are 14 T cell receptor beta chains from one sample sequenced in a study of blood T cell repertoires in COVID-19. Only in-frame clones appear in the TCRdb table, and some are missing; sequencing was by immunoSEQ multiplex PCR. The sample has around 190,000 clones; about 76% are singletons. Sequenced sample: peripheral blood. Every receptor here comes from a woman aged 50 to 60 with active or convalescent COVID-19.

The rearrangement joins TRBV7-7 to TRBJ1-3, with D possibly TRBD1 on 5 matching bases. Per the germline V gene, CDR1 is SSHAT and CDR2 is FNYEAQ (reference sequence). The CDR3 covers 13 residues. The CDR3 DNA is TGTGCTAGCTCCGGGGGGTCTGGAAACACCATATATTTT. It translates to CASSGGSGNTIYF.

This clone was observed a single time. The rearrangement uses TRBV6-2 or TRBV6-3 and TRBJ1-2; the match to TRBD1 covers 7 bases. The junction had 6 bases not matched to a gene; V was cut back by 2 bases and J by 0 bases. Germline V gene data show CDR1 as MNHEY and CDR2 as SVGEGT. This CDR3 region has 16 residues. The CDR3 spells CASSYPQGPTNYGYTF. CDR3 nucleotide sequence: TGTGCCAGCAGTTACCCACAGGGGCCTACTAACTATGGCTACACCTTC.

For the CDR3, the DNA is TGTGCCAGTAGTATAAAGGAAGGACAGCTCAGCAGCTATAATGAAAAACTGTTTTTT. This gives the protein CASSIKEGQLSSYNEKLFF. This sequence joins TRBV19 and TRBJ1-4, with TRBD1 as a possible D gene (6 bases). This CDR3 has 19 residues. The germline V and J ends were trimmed by 2 bases and 4 bases, with 23 bases remaining between them. Germline lookup yields CDR1 LNHDA and CDR2 SQIVND (reference sequence).

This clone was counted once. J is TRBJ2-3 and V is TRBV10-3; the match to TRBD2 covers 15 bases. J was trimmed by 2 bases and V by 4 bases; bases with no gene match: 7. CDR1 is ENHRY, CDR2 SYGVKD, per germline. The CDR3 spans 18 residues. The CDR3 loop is CAISVGRTSGGATDTQYF. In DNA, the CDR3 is TGTGCCATCAGTGTCGGAAGGACTAGCGGGGGGGCCACAGATACGCAGTATTTT.

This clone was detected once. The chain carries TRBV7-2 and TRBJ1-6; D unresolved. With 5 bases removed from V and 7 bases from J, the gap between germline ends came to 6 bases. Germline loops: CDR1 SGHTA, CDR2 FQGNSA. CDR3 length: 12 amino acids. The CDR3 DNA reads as TGTGCCAGCAGCCGTCCCAATTCACCCCTCCACTTT. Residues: CASSRPNSPLHF.

CDR3: CASSTGGGGKGYTF. Here the CDR3 DNA reads TGTGCCAGTAGTACGGGAGGCGGGGGTAAGGGCTACACCTTC. V gene TRBV19 combines with J gene TRBJ1-2; D is perhaps TRBD1 (5 bases). Trimming pared 4 bases from V and 8 bases from J, leaving 17 bases between. This CDR3 spans 14 amino acids. Per the germline V gene, CDR1 is LNHDA and CDR2 is SQIVND (reference sequence). Full variable domain (rest looked up from reference TRBV19 and TRBJ1-2): DGGITQSPKYLFRKEGQNVTLSCEQNLNHDAMYWYRQDPGQGLRLIYYSQIVNDFQKGDIAEGYSVSREKKESFPLTVTSAQKNPTAFYLCASSTGGGGKGYTFGSGTRLTVV.

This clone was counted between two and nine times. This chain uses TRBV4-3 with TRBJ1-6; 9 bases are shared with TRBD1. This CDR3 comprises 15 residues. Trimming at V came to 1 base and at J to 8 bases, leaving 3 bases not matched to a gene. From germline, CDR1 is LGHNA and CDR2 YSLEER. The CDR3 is CASSQVTGGDSPLHF. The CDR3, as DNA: TGCGCCAGCAGCCAAGTGACAGGGGGGGATTCACCCCTCCACTTT.

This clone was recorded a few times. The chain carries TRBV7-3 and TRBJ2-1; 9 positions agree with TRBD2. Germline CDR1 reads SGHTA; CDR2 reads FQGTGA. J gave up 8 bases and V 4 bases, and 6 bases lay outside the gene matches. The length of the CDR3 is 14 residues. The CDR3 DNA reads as TGTGCCAGCAGCTCCATAGCGGGAGTAGATGAGCAGTTCTTC. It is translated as CASSSIAGVDEQFF.

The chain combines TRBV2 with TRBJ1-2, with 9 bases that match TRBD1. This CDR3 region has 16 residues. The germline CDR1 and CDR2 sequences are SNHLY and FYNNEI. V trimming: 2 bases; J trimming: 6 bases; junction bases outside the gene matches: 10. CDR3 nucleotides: TGTGCCAGCAGTGAAACAGGGGGCCGAATTAGGGATGGCTACACCTTC. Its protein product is CASSETGGRIRDGYTF.

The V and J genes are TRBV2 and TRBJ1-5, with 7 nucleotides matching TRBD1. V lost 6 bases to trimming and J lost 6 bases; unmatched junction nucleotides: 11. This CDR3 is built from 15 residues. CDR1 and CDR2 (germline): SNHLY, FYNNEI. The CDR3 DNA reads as TGTGCCAGCAGACTGGACAGGAGAGGCGGTCAGCCCCAGCATTTT. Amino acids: CASRLDRRGGQPQHF.

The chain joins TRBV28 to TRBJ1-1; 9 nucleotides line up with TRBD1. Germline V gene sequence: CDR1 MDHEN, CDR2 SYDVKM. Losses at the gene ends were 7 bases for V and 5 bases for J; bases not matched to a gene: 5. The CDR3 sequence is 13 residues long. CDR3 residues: CASKDRGRTEAFF. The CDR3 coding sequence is TGTGCCAGCAAGGACAGGGGTAGAACTGAAGCTTTCTTT.

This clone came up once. CDR3 coding DNA: TGTGCGGTCCGGTCTAGGAGGGAATCCTACAATGAGCAGTTCTTC. The encoded protein is CAVRSRRESYNEQFF. The chain recombines TRBV21-1 with TRBJ2-1; the tabulated D call, TRBD2, remains unverified against the DNA. TRBV21-1 is classified as a pseudogene. This CDR3 is built from 15 residues.

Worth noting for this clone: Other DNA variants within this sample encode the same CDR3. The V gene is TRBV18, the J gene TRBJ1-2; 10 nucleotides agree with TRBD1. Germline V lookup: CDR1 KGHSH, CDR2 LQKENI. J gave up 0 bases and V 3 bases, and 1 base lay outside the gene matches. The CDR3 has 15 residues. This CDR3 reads CASSPGQGANYGYTF. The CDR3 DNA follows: TGTGCCAGCTCACCTGGACAGGGGGCTAACTATGGCTACACCTTC.

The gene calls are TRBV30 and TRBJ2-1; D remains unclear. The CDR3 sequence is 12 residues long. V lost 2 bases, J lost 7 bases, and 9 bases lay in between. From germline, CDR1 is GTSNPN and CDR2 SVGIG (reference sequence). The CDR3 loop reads CAWSRSLNEQFF. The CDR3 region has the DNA TGTGCCTGGAGTCGTTCCTTGAATGAGCAGTTCTTC.